This TCR beta chain originates from a study of CD8 T cells in Susac syndrome. The CDR3 spans 16 residues. J lost 5 bases, V lost 4 bases, and 10 bases had no gene match. Germline V gene sequence: CDR1 SGDLS, CDR2 YYNGEE. Random hexamers were used to reverse transcribe roughly 0.45 to 1 ug of RNA. Across 54 Vbeta and 13 Jbeta, immunoSEQ multiplex PCR amplified TCR beta CDR3. Via MiXCR, TCRdb re-called the immunoSEQ multiplex PCR reads, giving one row per CDR3 protein. The sample consists of fewer than 100,000 distinct CDR3 sequences, 90% to 95% of them appearing once. The source of this sequence is a human donor with multiple sclerosis. The genes are TRBV9 and TRBJ2-2; 8 bases align to TRBD2. The sample consisted of CD8+ T cells from PBMCs. For the CDR3, the DNA is TGTGCCAGCAGCCCCGGGGGGGCCGGTGGTACCGGGGAGCTGTTTTTT. Translating it yields CASSPGGAGGTGELFF.